Listed below are T cell receptor beta chains from one sample, sequenced in a study of CXCR4 blockade with PD-1 therapy in pancreatic cancer. Profiling relied on immunoSEQ multiplex PCR, and the TCRdb table lists in-frame clones only, not all of them. The profile shows under 20,000 clones, 72% of them singletons. Sequencing used tumor tissue. The receptors derive from a human donor with pancreatic ductal adenocarcinoma. Both conserved end residues are part of each CDR3. D genes are given only for firm matches. The size of a clone is reported for some rows only, either as once, few or many, or as a class for expanded clones.

cdr3_nt | cdr3_aa | d_call | j_call | clone_size | v_call
TGCAGCGGGGGACAGGGGGCTAGCACTGAAGCTTTCTTT | CSGGQGASTEAFF | TRBD1 | TRBJ1-1 | . | TRBV29-1
TGTGCCAGCAGTTTATCTGCAGACTATGGCTACACCTTC | CASSLSADYGYTF | . | TRBJ1-2 | . | TRBV28
TGTGCCACCAGCAGAGAGACTAGCGGGAGCTACGAGCAGTACTTC | CATSRETSGSYEQYF | TRBD2 | TRBJ2-7 | . | TRBV15
TGTGCCAGCAGCTCCGCGGGAGGGCCTCGGAATGAGCAGTTCTTC | CASSSAGGPRNEQFF | TRBD2 | TRBJ2-1 | . | TRBV7-7
TGCAGCTCATCCTCGCTCGGGTTTGGCTACACCTTC | CSSSSLGFGYTF | . | TRBJ1-2 | . | TRBV29-1
TGTGCCAGCAGTTGGGGGACAGAGGAGGGCTACGAGCAGTACTTC | CASSWGTEEGYEQYF | . | TRBJ2-7 | . | TRBV28
TGTGCCAGCAGTTTATTGGGGTTAGGGGAAAAACTGTTTTTT | CASSLLGLGEKLFF | . | TRBJ1-4 | once | TRBV28
TGTGCCAGTAGCGTCGACGGCCCCATAGGGACCCAGTACTTC | CASSVDGPIGTQYF | . | TRBJ2-5 | . | TRBV19
TGTGCCAGCAGACCCCCTGACAGGAATTCACCCCTCCACTTT | CASRPPDRNSPLHF | . | TRBJ1-6 | . | TRBV6-7
TGTGCCAGTAGTACATACCCCCTAGCGGGATCATACTATGAGCAGTTCTTC | CASSTYPLAGSYYEQFF | TRBD2 | TRBJ2-1 | . | TRBV19
TGTGCCAGCAGTTTGGACCAAGGGCTGGGAAACACCATATATTTT | CASSLDQGLGNTIYF | . | TRBJ1-3 | . | TRBV28
TGTGCCAGCAGCTCCCTGGGGAGGAACACAGATACGCAGTATTTT | CASSSLGRNTDTQYF | . | TRBJ2-3 | few | TRBV11-3
TGTGCCAGTAGTAGTGGGAATACCTACGAGCAGTACTTC | CASSSGNTYEQYF | . | TRBJ2-7 | . | TRBV19
TGTGCCAGTTCAGATACTAGTACACCTGAGCAGTACTTC | CASSDTSTPEQYF | . | TRBJ2-7 | . | TRBV9
TGTGCCACCAGCCCAGGGTCGACTAATGAAAAACTGTTTTTT | CATSPGSTNEKLFF | . | TRBJ1-4 | . | TRBV15
TGTACCAGCAGTCGACTAGCGGGACGGGTCAATGAGCAGTTCTTC | CTSSRLAGRVNEQFF | TRBD2 | TRBJ2-1 | . | TRBV28
TGCGCCAGCAGTCCCCAGGGGACAGGGGGCAGAACTGGCTACACCTTC | CASSPQGTGGRTGYTF | TRBD1 | TRBJ1-2 | once | TRBV23-1
TGTGCCAGCTCTCCTTTTGGGAGGGGCACAGATACGCAGTATTTT | CASSPFGRGTDTQYF | TRBD2 | TRBJ2-3 | . | TRBV18
TGTGCAGTCGAGGGAAGCTCCTACAATGAGCAGTTCTTC | CAVEGSSYNEQFF | . | TRBJ2-1 | . | TRBV28
TGCAGCGTTGATTTCGGGCCAGCGGGAGGGATCCAAGAGACCCAGTACTTC | CSVDFGPAGGIQETQYF | TRBD2 | TRBJ2-5 | . | TRBV29-1
TGTGCCACCAGCCACGGAGTAACTCATGTGGAGACCCAGTACTTC | CATSHGVTHVETQYF | . | TRBJ2-5 | . | TRBV15
TGTGCCAGCAGTTTACTACAGGGGGCACGAGATACGCAGTATTTT | CASSLLQGARDTQYF | TRBD1 | TRBJ2-3 | once | TRBV28
TGCGCCAGCAGCCAGGAAAAGATCGTTCAGCGGTTCACCGGGGAGCTGTTTTTT | CASSQEKIVQRFTGELFF | . | TRBJ2-2 | . | TRBV4-1
TGTGCCAGTAGTATCGGAGGCTACGAGCAGTACTTC | CASSIGGYEQYF | . | TRBJ2-7 | few | TRBV19
TGCGCCAGCAGCCCCCAATGGGCGGGAACTTACAATGAGCAGTTCTTC | CASSPQWAGTYNEQFF | . | TRBJ2-1 | . | TRBV5-1
TGTGCAACCAACCTCGGGACAGGGACGCAATATATGAATTCACCCCTCCACTTT | CATNLGTGTQYMNSPLHF | TRBD1 | TRBJ1-6 | . | TRBV28
TGCAGCGTTGATCCTTCTAAACCCCAGGGTTACACCTTC | CSVDPSKPQGYTF | . | TRBJ1-2 | once | TRBV29-1
TGTGCCAGCAGCCTTATCACGGCCGGGTTCGCCCAAGAGACCCAGTACTTC | CASSLITAGFAQETQYF | . | TRBJ2-5 | . | TRBV7-6
TGTGCCAGCTCACCACCGTGGGGAGCGGGACCCACAGATACGCAGTATTTT | CASSPPWGAGPTDTQYF | TRBD2 | TRBJ2-3 | . | TRBV18
TGCAGCGTTACTAGCGGTAACAATGAGCAGTTCTTC | CSVTSGNNEQFF | TRBD2 | TRBJ2-1 | . | TRBV29-1
TGTGCCAGCAGACTCTCGTCTGGCACCGGGGAGCTGTTTTTT | CASRLSSGTGELFF | . | TRBJ2-2 | . | TRBV28
TGTGCCAGCAGTCGCCAGGGTAGCGGGAGCTACGAGCAGTACTTC | CASSRQGSGSYEQYF | TRBD2 | TRBJ2-7 | . | TRBV28
TGTGCCAGCAGCCCCGGTAGGGGCAACTATGGCTACACCTTC | CASSPGRGNYGYTF | . | TRBJ1-2 | few | TRBV7-2
TGTGCCAGCAGTTTAAGGTTTGGGGCAGGGGATCAGCCCCAGCATTTT | CASSLRFGAGDQPQHF | . | TRBJ1-5 | . | TRBV27
TGTGCCAGCAGTTACCTGTCAGGGGGGAACTATGGCTACACCTTC | CASSYLSGGNYGYTF | TRBD1 | TRBJ1-2 | . | TRBV27
TGTGCCAGTAGTCAGGGGGCATCGGGACTAGCGGGCTACAATGAGCAGTTCTTC | CASSQGASGLAGYNEQFF | TRBD2 | TRBJ2-1 | . | TRBV19
TGTGCCAGCAGTCTCGCCCCGGGGGAGAACACTGAAGCTTTCTTT | CASSLAPGENTEAFF | . | TRBJ1-1 | once | TRBV28
TGTGCCAGCTCACCCCGTAGCGGGAGGGAGTACAATGAGCAGTTCTTC | CASSPRSGREYNEQFF | TRBD2 | TRBJ2-1 | . | TRBV18
TGTGCCAGTAGTAAACAGGGGGACACTGAAGCTTTCTTT | CASSKQGDTEAFF | TRBD1 | TRBJ1-1 | . | TRBV19
TGCGCCAGCAGTTCCAACAGGGGGAACACCGGGGAGCTGTTTTTT | CASSSNRGNTGELFF | TRBD1 | TRBJ2-2 | . | TRBV23-1
TGTGCCAGCAGTTTCATGGGGAACACCGGGGAGCTGTTTTTT | CASSFMGNTGELFF | . | TRBJ2-2 | . | TRBV28
TGCGCCAGCAGCCAAGATCGTGGGGGGGGCACAGATACGCAGTATTTT | CASSQDRGGGTDTQYF | . | TRBJ2-3 | many | TRBV1
TGTGCCACCCAAATCACAGATACGCAGTATTTT | CATQITDTQYF | . | TRBJ2-3 | . | TRBV19
TGTGCCAGCAGTGAATGGCAGGGATTCGGAAACACCATATATTTT | CASSEWQGFGNTIYF | . | TRBJ1-3 | once | TRBV9
TGTGCCATCAGTCCGGGACAGGACACAGATACGCAGTATTTT | CAISPGQDTDTQYF | TRBD1 | TRBJ2-3 | . | TRBV6-8
TGCGCCAGCAGCCCCCGGACTAGCGGGAGCTACGAGCAGTACTTC | CASSPRTSGSYEQYF | TRBD2 | TRBJ2-7 | . | TRBV5-1
TGTGCCAGCAGTTTATCGGTCCCTAGCACAGATACGCAGTATTTT | CASSLSVPSTDTQYF | . | TRBJ2-3 | once | TRBV28
TGCGCCAGCAGCCAAGAATCCAGGATGGCCGGGGAGCTGTTTTTT | CASSQESRMAGELFF | . | TRBJ2-2 | many | TRBV5-1
TGTGCCAGTAGTAGGTTGTGGCAGAACACTGAAGCTTTCTTT | CASSRLWQNTEAFF | . | TRBJ1-1 | . | TRBV19
TGTGCCAGCAGTGACGGAAGCTACGAGCAGTACTTC | CASSDGSYEQYF | . | TRBJ2-7 | . | TRBV25-1
TGTGCCAGCTCCCCCGGGACAGGGGAATACAATGAGCAGTTCTTC | CASSPGTGEYNEQFF | TRBD1 | TRBJ2-1 | . | TRBV18